Below, one TCR beta chain is given with its context. The antigen is unknown. CDR1 and CDR2 from the germline V gene are MNHEY and SMNVEV (reference sequence). The V end was cut by 2 bases, the J end by 2 bases, with 12 bases between. The CDR3 spans 15 residues. Patients received at least one anti-epileptic drug before surgery. This sample was taken from a study of brain T cells in children with intractable seizures. Findings and limits, study-wide: Pre- and post-surgery blood differed in depth, so pre-surgery absences may be undersampling.

Produced via immunoSEQ multiplex PCR; TCRdb's table is partial and in-frame only. Of some 80,000 clones listed, under 95% are singletons. The sample consisted of peripheral blood, taken at surgery. The V call is TRBV27, the J call TRBJ1-1, with D perhaps matching TRBD1 (5 bases). This receptor was taken from a girl aged 2 to 9 with Rasmussen encephalitis and intractable seizures. The CDR3 DNA reads TGTGCCAGCAGTTTAACCGGGACTCTTAACACTGAAGCTTTCTTT. Translation: CASSLTGTLNTEAFF.